The T cell receptor (beta chain) described here comes from a study of regulatory T cells in long-lasting Graves disease. This clonotype was counted ten times or more. Germline values: CDR1 ENHRY, CDR2 SYGVKD. Trimming stripped 0 bases from V and 7 bases from J, with 10 bases between. The CDR3 spans 15 residues. Time point specified: newly diagnosed GD, antithyroid drugs for less than 3 months. RNA extracted from PBMCs served as the sequencing template. Investigators prepared the TCR beta libraries by applying iRepertoire HTBI primers and Arm-PCR of CDR3 regions. TCRdb fed the multiplex PCR reads into MiXCR, producing one record per CDR3 protein. Of approximately 350,000 distinct CDR3 sequences listed, around 15% are singletons. The same sample was also studied in work on T cells in Graves' hyperthyroidism and ophthalmopathy.

The TCR was taken from a man in his forties or fifties with Graves disease. Source: peripheral blood mononuclear cells (PBMCs), taken at new diagnosis, from a patient treated with antithyroid drugs. The chain uses TRBV10-3 and TRBJ1-6, with D possibly being TRBD1 (5 bases). The CDR3 coding sequence is TGTGCCATCAGTGAGTCGGGGCAGGCCAATTCACCCCTCCACTTT. Translated, it gives CAISESGQANSPLHF.